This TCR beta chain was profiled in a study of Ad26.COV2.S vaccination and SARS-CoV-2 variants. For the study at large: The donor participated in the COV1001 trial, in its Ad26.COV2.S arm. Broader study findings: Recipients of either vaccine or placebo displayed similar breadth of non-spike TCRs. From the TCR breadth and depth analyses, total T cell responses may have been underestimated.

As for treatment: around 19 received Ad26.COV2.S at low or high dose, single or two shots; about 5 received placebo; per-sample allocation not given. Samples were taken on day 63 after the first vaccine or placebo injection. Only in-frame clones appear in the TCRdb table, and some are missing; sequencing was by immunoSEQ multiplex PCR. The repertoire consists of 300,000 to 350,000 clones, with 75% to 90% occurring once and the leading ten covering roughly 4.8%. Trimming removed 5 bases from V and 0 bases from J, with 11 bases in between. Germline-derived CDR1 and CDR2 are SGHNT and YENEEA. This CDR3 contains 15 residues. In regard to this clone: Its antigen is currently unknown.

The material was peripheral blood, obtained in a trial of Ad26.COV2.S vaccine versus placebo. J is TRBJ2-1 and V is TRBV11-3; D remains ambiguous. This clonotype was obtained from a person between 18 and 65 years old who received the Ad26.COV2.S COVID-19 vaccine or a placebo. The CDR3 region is CASSPTSYSYNEQFF. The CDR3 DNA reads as TGTGCCAGCAGCCCTACCTCCTACTCCTACAATGAGCAGTTCTTC.